A single sample is the source of the 28 T cell receptor beta chains below, sequenced in a study of T cells in tuberculosis. Method: immunoSEQ multiplex PCR; TCRdb's copy keeps in-frame clones and lacks some. The data show more than 35,000 clones, 90% to 95% seen once. Sequenced input: PBMCs. The receptors here all came from a donor aged 5-35 years with latent tuberculosis or without tuberculosis infection.

The chain employs TRBV18 and TRBJ1-1, with TRBD1 matching over 8 bases. V shed 1 base, J shed 0 bases, and the junction held 10 bases outside the gene matches. CDR3 length: 18 amino acids. Germline V gives CDR1 KGHSH, CDR2 LQKENI. The CDR3 sequence: CASSPLRQGRWMNTEAFF. The CDR3 nucleotides are TGTGCCAGCTCACCACTGAGACAGGGGCGGTGGATGAACACTGAAGCTTTCTTT.

The chain links TRBV7-2 to TRBJ2-2, with 9 bases aligning to TRBD2. With V trimmed by 2 bases and J by 6 bases, 10 bases remained unmatched. The CDR3 length is 17 residues. Germline CDR1 reads SGHTA; CDR2 reads FQGNSA. The CDR3 DNA sequence: TGTGCCAGCAGCTTAAATAGTTTGGTAGCGGGAGCCGGGGAGCTGTTTTTT. It translates to CASSLNSLVAGAGELFF. Based on the CDR3 plus reference TRBV7-2 and TRBJ2-2, the full variable domain is GAGVSQSPSNKVTEKGKDVELRCDPISGHTALYWYRQSLGQGLEFLIYFQGNSAPDKSGLPSDRFSAERTGGSVSTLTIQRTQQEDSAVYLCASSLNSLVAGAGELFFGEGSRLTVL.

The J gene is TRBJ2-4, the V gene TRBV19, with TRBD2 identical over 11 bases. Germline CDR1 LNHDA, CDR2 SQIVND (reference sequence). CDR3 length: 17 residues. V was pared by 1 base and J by 6 bases, with 8 bases of the junction left unmatched. In nucleotides, the CDR3 is TGTGCCAGTAGTATAGGGCCTAGCGGGAGGTTCGTAAACATTCAGTACTTC. It is translated as CASSIGPSGRFVNIQYF.

The V gene is TRBV27, the J gene TRBJ2-7, with 8 nucleotides matching TRBD1. Germline V gene data show CDR1 as MNHEY and CDR2 as SMNVEV (reference sequence). The V segment lost 1 base and the J segment 0 bases; nucleotides outside the gene matches: 2. CDR3 length: 15 amino acids. The CDR3 nucleotides read TGTGCCAGCAGTTTATTGGGGACAGGCTCCTACGAGCAGTACTTC. Protein sequence: CASSLLGTGSYEQYF.

The chain has TRBV19 and TRBJ2-1, with D perhaps TRBD2 (6 bases). The CDR3 totals 14 residues. From germline, CDR1 is LNHDA and CDR2 SQIVND (reference sequence). The germline V and J ends were trimmed by 5 bases and 7 bases, with 15 bases remaining between them. The CDR3: CASSPPDYENEQFF. In DNA form, the CDR3 reads TGTGCCAGTAGTCCGCCGGACTACGAAAATGAGCAGTTCTTC. The complete variable domain, with remaining parts taken from reference TRBV19 and TRBJ2-1, reads DGGITQSPKYLFRKEGQNVTLSCEQNLNHDAMYWYRQDPGQGLRLIYYSQIVNDFQKGDIAEGYSVSREKKESFPLTVTSAQKNPTAFYLCASSPPDYENEQFFGPGTRLTVL.

The chain uses TRBV6-5 and TRBJ2-1, with a tentative D call TRBD1 (5 bases). V was cut by 2 bases and J by 3 bases, with 11 bases left in between. The CDR3 loop spans 15 amino acids. Germline CDR1 reads MNHEY; CDR2 reads SVGAGI. This chain's CDR3 is CASSYGAGFYNEQFF. CDR3 in DNA: TGTGCCAGCAGTTACGGGGCAGGTTTCTACAATGAGCAGTTCTTC.

The chain couples TRBV13 to TRBJ2-2; 8 nucleotides agree with TRBD1. Germline V gene lookup returns CDR1 PRHDT and CDR2 FYEKMQ (reference sequence). CDR3 size: 17 residues. The V and J ends lost 4 bases and 4 bases, in that order; junction bases with no gene match: 11. The CDR3: CASSSDYTGGTTGELFF. CDR3 nucleotides: TGTGCCAGCAGCTCTGATTATACAGGGGGTACCACCGGGGAGCTGTTTTTT. The complete variable domain, with remaining parts taken from reference TRBV13 and TRBJ2-2, reads AAGVIQSPRHLIKEKRETATLKCYPIPRHDTVYWYQQGPGQDPQFLISFYEKMQSDKGSIPDRFSAQQFSDYHSELNMSSLELGDSALYFCASSSDYTGGTTGELFFGEGSRLTVL.

The table lists this clone with a count of one. The chain uses TRBV4-1 and TRBJ1-3, with D perhaps matching TRBD1 (5 bases). Trimming left V 1 base short and J 5 bases short, with 12 bases between. CDR1 and CDR2 from the germline V gene are MGHRA and YSYEKL. CDR3 length equals 15 residues. The CDR3, as DNA: TGCGCCAGCAGCCAAGTAGTGGGGCCGAGAAACACCATATATTTT. Protein sequence: CASSQVVGPRNTIYF.

The chain uses TRBV2 and TRBJ1-1, with a tentative D call TRBD1 (6 bases). Between the trimmed V and J ends, which lost 6 bases and 0 bases, there was a span of 8 bases. Germline V CDR1 and CDR2: SNHLY, FYNNEI. The CDR3 has 13 amino acids. CDR3 residues: CASRDSLNTEAFF. In nucleotides, the CDR3 is TGTGCCAGCAGGGACAGTCTGAACACTGAAGCTTTCTTT.

The rearrangement joins TRBV7-9 to TRBJ1-2; D is undetermined. Germline-derived CDR1 and CDR2 are SEHNR and FQNEAQ (reference sequence). Trimming pared 8 bases from V and 3 bases from J, leaving 19 bases between. CDR3 length equals 15 residues. The CDR3 DNA is TGTGCCAGCGGAGGGAGCACTGGTCGGCACTATGGCTACACCTTC. Its translation: CASGGSTGRHYGYTF.

This sequence joins TRBV19 and TRBJ1-4, with 11 bases identical to TRBD1. The CDR3 runs to 16 residues. Germline assignment: CDR1 LNHDA and CDR2 SQIVND (reference sequence). V dropped 1 base and J dropped 8; count of bases not matched to a gene: 6. The CDR3 spells CASSIGGQGAREKLFF. CDR3 nucleotide sequence: TGTGCCAGTAGTATAGGAGGACAGGGGGCACGAGAAAAACTGTTTTTT.

The chain recombines TRBV5-5 with TRBJ1-2; 7 nucleotides line up with TRBD1. CDR1 and CDR2 from the germline V gene are SGHKS and YYEKEE (reference sequence). The V segment lost 4 bases and the J segment 3 bases; nucleotides outside the gene matches: 9. The CDR3 runs 15 residues. CDR3 region: CASSPARTGHYGYTF. Written as DNA, the CDR3 is TGTGCCAGCAGCCCGGCCAGGACAGGACACTATGGCTACACCTTC.

This rearrangement joins TRBV30 to TRBJ2-5; 9 nucleotides align to TRBD2. Per germline, CDR1 GTSNPN and CDR2 SVGIG (reference sequence). Losses at the gene ends were 0 bases for V and 1 base for J; bases not matched to a gene: 3. The CDR3 extends over 15 amino acids. CDR3 sequence reads: CAWSVRLAAQETQYF. In DNA, the CDR3 is TGTGCCTGGAGTGTCCGACTAGCGGCCCAAGAGACCCAGTACTTC.

This rearrangement joins TRBV6-5 to TRBJ2-1; 7 bases align to TRBD2. V lost 6 bases and J lost 10; bases outside the gene matches: 9. Germline CDR1 MNHEY, CDR2 SVGAGI. This CDR3 contains 13 residues. The CDR3 loop is CASRRLREGEQFF. Written as DNA, the CDR3 is TGTGCCAGCAGACGCCTTAGGGAGGGGGAGCAGTTCTTC.

The chain carries TRBV19 and TRBJ2-4; TRBD1 aligns across 9 bases. V lost 8 bases, J lost 5 bases, and 4 bases stayed unmatched. Per germline, CDR1 LNHDA and CDR2 SQIVND (reference sequence). The CDR3 spans 13 residues. CDR3 coding DNA: TGTGCCAGTTATAGACAGGGGGAAAACATTCAGTACTTC. Translation: CASYRQGENIQYF.

This clone was detected only once. The junction and the germline gene differ at one end; a read error may be behind it. The chain carries TRBV6-5 and TRBJ2-3; TRBD2 agrees at 8 bases. This CDR3 is built from 15 residues. The germline V gene encodes CDR1 MNHEY and CDR2 SVGAGI. CDR3 nucleotide sequence: TGTGCCGGCAGTTACTATAGCGGGAAAACAGATACGCAGTATTTT. It encodes CAGSYYSGKTDTQYF.

The rearrangement uses TRBV30 and TRBJ2-1, with 7 bases matching TRBD2. Germline CDR1 GTSNPN, CDR2 SVGIG (reference sequence). The CDR3 runs to 15 residues. The V and J ends lost 3 bases and 6 bases, in that order; junction bases with no gene match: 11. The DNA of the CDR3 is TGTGCCTGGAGATACCGGCGGGGGTTGTTCAATGAGCAGTTCTTC. It yields the protein CAWRYRRGLFNEQFF.

CDR3 protein: CAWSSGGANEKLFF. CDR3 nucleotide sequence: TGTGCCTGGAGTAGCGGGGGCGCTAATGAAAAACTGTTTTTT. This sequence joins TRBV30 and TRBJ1-4, with D maybe TRBD1 (6 bases). The V gene lost 2 bases and the J gene lost 3 bases, with 10 bases spanning the gap. Looked up from germline, CDR1 is GTSNPN and CDR2 is SVGIG (reference sequence). This CDR3 spans 14 amino acids.

The chain combines TRBV11-3 with TRBJ1-2; 7 nucleotides align to TRBD1. The CDR3 contains 17 residues. Germline V gives CDR1 SGHNT, CDR2 YENEEA. Germline trimming cut 5 bases from V and 8 bases from J; bases unmatched to any gene: 20. The CDR3 sequence is CASSPPDRVTFSEGYTF. The CDR3 DNA sequence: TGTGCCAGCAGCCCCCCAGACAGGGTTACATTTTCGGAAGGCTACACCTTC.

This sequence joins TRBV5-4 and TRBJ1-1; D not certain. The CDR3 runs to 14 residues. Germline-derived CDR1 and CDR2 are SGHNT and YYREEE (reference sequence). The ends were cut back, 1 base at V and 1 base at J, with 8 bases in the middle. CDR3 sequence reads: CASSLWERNTEAFF. CDR3 coding DNA: TGTGCCAGCAGCTTGTGGGAGAGGAACACTGAAGCTTTCTTT.

The rearrangement links TRBV27 to TRBJ2-7; D is ambiguous. The CDR3 is 13 amino acids. V was shortened by 0 bases and J by 5 bases, with 8 bases between the two germline ends. CDR1 MNHEY and CDR2 SMNVEV come from the germline V gene (reference sequence). The CDR3 DNA reads as TGTGCCAGCAGTTTATCGAGGCTAAACGAGCAGTACTTC. Amino acids: CASSLSRLNEQYF.

This chain connects TRBV14 to TRBJ2-7; TRBD2 aligns across 9 bases. Germline V gene lookup returns CDR1 SGHDN and CDR2 FVKESK. There are 15 residues in the CDR3. The trim removed 1 base at V and 4 bases at J, leaving 5 bases unmatched. The CDR3 spells CASSQGNSGSYEQYF. As DNA, the CDR3 is TGTGCCAGCAGCCAAGGGAATAGCGGGAGTTACGAGCAGTACTTC. The whole variable domain, filled in from reference TRBV14 and TRBJ2-7, reads EAGVTQFPSHSVIEKGQTVTLRCDPISGHDNLYWYRRVMGKEIKFLLHFVKESKQDESGMPNNRFLAERTGGTYSTLKVQPAELEDSGVYFCASSQGNSGSYEQYFGPGTRLTVT.

Concerning this clone: At the DNA level, this CDR3 is encoded by other sequences in the same sample as well. This chain uses TRBV19 with TRBJ1-1; D is uncertain. Trimming stripped 1 base from V and 3 bases from J, with 9 bases between. Germline V gene data show CDR1 as LNHDA and CDR2 as SQIVND (reference sequence). This CDR3 is 14 amino acids long. The DNA of the CDR3 is TGTGCCAGTAGTATAGTAGGCGGATACACTGAAGCTTTCTTT. It is translated as CASSIVGGYTEAFF.

The chain uses TRBV2 and TRBJ1-1; D possibly corresponds to TRBD1 (5 bases). V shed 3 bases and J shed 5 bases, with 13 bases lying between them. This CDR3 contains 14 residues. Looked up from germline, CDR1 is SNHLY and CDR2 is FYNNEI. The CDR3 DNA reads as TGTGCCAGCAGTGATTACGGGGGTGGGACTGAAGCTTTCTTT. Its protein product is CASSDYGGGTEAFF.

V usage is TRBV27 and J usage is TRBJ1-2; no reliable D call. Trimming stripped 2 bases from V and 2 bases from J, with 6 bases between. Per the germline V gene, CDR1 is MNHEY and CDR2 is SMNVEV (reference sequence). This CDR3 contains 13 residues. CDR3 amino acids: CASSLSGNYGYTF. Written as DNA, the CDR3 is TGTGCCAGCAGTTTAAGCGGAAACTATGGCTACACCTTC.

Here the CDR3 DNA reads TGTGCCAGCAGCTTGGTGGCGGGGGCGGAAGAGCAGTACTTC. Protein product: CASSLVAGAEEQYF. The V and J genes are TRBV5-6 and TRBJ2-7, with D possibly being TRBD2 (7 bases). CDR3 size: 14 residues. Between the trimmed V and J ends, which lost 0 bases and 7 bases, there was a span of 14 bases. Germline V gene data show CDR1 as SGHDT and CDR2 as YYEEEE.

This chain connects TRBV19 to TRBJ1-2, with 9 bases fitting TRBD1. The CDR3 totals 15 residues. With V trimmed by 3 bases and J by 6 bases, 8 bases remained unmatched. From germline, CDR1 is LNHDA and CDR2 SQIVND (reference sequence). CDR3 residues: CASSIGDRAEHGYTF. The CDR3 bases are TGTGCCAGTAGTATTGGGGACAGGGCCGAACATGGCTACACCTTC.

This rearrangement joins TRBV5-5 to TRBJ1-1; D might be TRBD1 (5 bases). The CDR3 contains 15 residues. V was pared by 2 bases and J by 5 bases, with 16 bases between. Germline assignment: CDR1 SGHKS and CDR2 YYEKEE (reference sequence). DNA for the CDR3: TGTGCCAGCAGCTTAATTGGGGTAAGGGGTACTGAAGCTTTCTTT. This codes for CASSLIGVRGTEAFF.